The sequence of this T cell receptor beta chain was determined in a study of T cell changes during pregnancy in multiple sclerosis. Germline assignment: CDR1 SNHLY and CDR2 FYNNEI. Trimming took 8 bases from V and 7 from J, leaving 11 bases between them. The CDR3 contains 11 residues. Here immunoSEQ multiplex PCR was the method, and the copy in TCRdb shows in-frame clones only, minus some. Of approximately 59,000 clones detected, approximately 90% appear once; the ten largest clones hold over 1.2%. The gene calls are TRBV2 and TRBJ2-5, with D possibly being TRBD1 (5 bases). This sequence was found in a female donor in good health, enrolled as a control in a pregnancy study. The material was peripheral blood, obtained in the third trimester of pregnancy. CDR3 in amino acids: CASGQGGTQYF. CDR3 nucleotides: TGTGCCAGCGGCCAGGGCGGGACCCAGTACTTC. Full variable domain (remainder filled in from reference TRBV2 and TRBJ2-5): EPEVTQTPSHQVTQMGQEVILRCVPISNHLYFYWYRQILGQKVEFLVSFYNNEISEKSEIFDDQFSVERPDGSNFTLKIRSTKLEDSAMYFCASGQGGTQYFGPGTRLLVL.